The 10 T cell receptor beta chains presented below share a single source sample, sequenced in a study of identical twins. In TCRdb, the 5' RACE reads were re-called with MiXCR into one record per CDR3 protein. Of more than 250,000 distinct CDR3 sequences in the sample, roughly 8.6% are singletons; the top ten hold approximately 2.1%. The same sample was also studied in work on yellow fever vaccine responses in identical twins.

Sequenced input: memory (CD45RO+) T cells sorted from blood. These TCRs come from a woman under 30 in good health.

This clonotype was recorded a few times. The V call is TRBV29-1, the J call TRBJ1-4, with D possibly TRBD1 on 6 matching bases. This CDR3 region has 13 residues. Germline CDR1 and CDR2: SQVTM and ANQGSEA. Trimming left V 2 bases short and J 8 bases short, with 12 bases between. The CDR3 is CSVESRTEEKLFF. The CDR3 DNA reads TGCAGCGTTGAATCGAGGACAGAAGAAAAACTGTTTTTT.

As to this clonotype: With a much larger clone just one base away, this may be a read error. V gene TRBV29-1 combines with J gene TRBJ2-5; D uncertain. The CDR3 spans 13 residues. Germline CDR1 SQVTM, CDR2 ANQGSEA. V shed 3 bases and J shed 4 bases, with 12 bases lying between them. The CDR3 nucleotides read TGCAGCGTTGATGGTGGCGGCTCAGAGACCCAGTACTTC. As protein: CSVDGGGSETQYF.

The table lists this clonotype with a few counts. The rearrangement links TRBV20-1 to TRBJ2-3; D call uncertain. Germline V CDR1 and CDR2: DFQATT, SNEGSKA (reference sequence). Trimming took 0 bases from V and 10 from J, leaving 17 bases between them. The CDR3 is made up of 14 amino acids. CDR3 nucleotides: TGCAGTGCTAGAGATCCTTCGATTGCGTCCTCGCAGTATTTT. Amino acid sequence: CSARDPSIASSQYF.

This clonotype was counted between two and nine times. The chain uses TRBV20-1 and TRBJ1-5; D gene unclear. The CDR3 runs to 14 residues. Germline V CDR1 and CDR2: DFQATT, SNEGSKA (reference sequence). V shed 1 base and J shed 0 bases, with 7 bases lying between them. CDR3: CSARAYYSNQPQHF. CDR3 nucleotides: TGCAGTGCTAGAGCTTATTATAGCAATCAGCCCCAGCATTTT.

J is TRBJ2-3 and V is TRBV28, with a weak D call TRBD1 (5 bases). Germline V lookup: CDR1 MDHEN, CDR2 SYDVKM. V was shortened by 5 bases and J by 11 bases, with 11 bases between the two germline ends. The CDR3 loop spans 11 amino acids. CDR3 amino acids: CASSAGQVQYF. For the CDR3, the DNA is TGTGCCAGCAGTGCAGGGCAGGTGCAGTATTTT.

J is TRBJ2-2 and V is TRBV19; D is unclear. This CDR3 contains 13 residues. V was clipped by 2 bases and J by 2 bases, with 3 bases between them. From germline, CDR1 is LNHDA and CDR2 SQIVND (reference sequence). CDR3 sequence (DNA): TGTGCCAGTAGTATATTTAACACCGGGGAGCTGTTTTTT. Protein product: CASSIFNTGELFF.

This clonotype was counted at least ten times. This sequence joins TRBV9 and TRBJ1-1, with TRBD1 as a possible D gene (5 bases). V gave up 8 bases and J gave up 7 bases, with 21 bases separating them. This CDR3 is built from 14 residues. Germline V gene lookup returns CDR1 SGDLS and CDR2 YYNGEE. CDR3 nucleotide sequence: TGTGCCAGTCAGAGGTGGGGGGATAGTGGTGAAGCTTTCTTT. This encodes CASQRWGDSGEAFF.

The V and J genes are TRBV20-1 and TRBJ2-3; 9 bases agree with TRBD2. V lost 1 base, J lost 9 bases, and 20 bases stayed unmatched. CDR1 and CDR2 from the germline V gene are DFQATT and SNEGSKA (reference sequence). This CDR3 is built from 18 residues. The CDR3 region is CSARVGSGGLQILRTQYF. CDR3 DNA sequence: TGCAGTGCTAGAGTGGGTAGCGGGGGCCTTCAAATACTTAGGACGCAGTATTTT.

In this sample, this clonotype turned up a few times. This chain connects TRBV20-1 to TRBJ2-1, with D possibly TRBD2 on 6 matching bases. This CDR3 has 14 residues. Germline assignment: CDR1 DFQATT and CDR2 SNEGSKA (reference sequence). V lost 0 bases and J 9 bases, leaving 15 bases between the germline ends. CDR3 nucleotide sequence: TGCAGTGCTAGAGACGGGGGAGTAGACGGTGAGCAGTTCTTC. Translating gives CSARDGGVDGEQFF.

The V and J genes are TRBV27 and TRBJ1-1, with 7 bases fitting TRBD1. CDR3 length: 13 amino acids. CDR1 is MNHEY, CDR2 SMNVEV, per germline (reference sequence). J was trimmed by 4 bases and V by 4 bases; bases with no gene match: 3. CDR3 nucleotides: TGTGCCAGCAGTTCCAGGGGGAGCACTGAAGCTTTCTTT. The encoded protein is CASSSRGSTEAFF.